This T cell receptor beta chain originates from a study of blood T cell repertoires in COVID-19. About the research overall: Samples representing acute and convalescent COVID-19 were sourced from the United States, Italy and Spain.

Data came from immunoSEQ multiplex PCR; TCRdb stores just in-frame clones and leaves some out. The data hold roughly 170,000 clones, with around 87% observed a single time. The source of this sequence is a woman between 18 and 30 years old who had recovered from COVID-19. The specimen sequenced was peripheral blood.

Here the CDR3 DNA reads TGTGCCAGCAGGGGGACAGGGGTATGGAGCTATGGCTACACCTTC. It encodes CASRGTGVWSYGYTF. V and J are TRBV7-9 and TRBJ1-2; TRBD1 agrees at 10 bases. Germline lookup yields CDR1 SEHNR and CDR2 FQNEAQ (reference sequence). Losses at the gene ends were 6 bases for V and 4 bases for J; bases not matched to a gene: 8. There are 15 residues in the CDR3.